These 4 T cell receptor beta chains originate from one sample sequenced in a study of blood T cell repertoires in COVID-19. Libraries were prepared by immunoSEQ multiplex PCR; TCRdb keeps only in-frame clonotypes and omits some of them. This sample has 30,000 to 45,000 clones, with roughly 88% found just once. The sample comprised peripheral blood. The receptors were sampled from a man aged 60-69 years with active COVID-19.

The rearrangement links TRBV7-9 to TRBJ2-6; D is ambiguous. Germline-derived CDR1 and CDR2 are SEHNR and FQNEAQ (reference sequence). Trimming left V 4 bases short and J 1 base short, with 2 bases between. This CDR3 is built from 13 residues. The CDR3 loop reads CASSSSGANVLTF. The DNA for the CDR3 is TGTGCCAGCAGCTCGTCTGGGGCCAACGTCCTGACTTTC. The whole variable domain, remainder taken from reference TRBV7-9 and TRBJ2-6, is DTGVSQNPRHKITKRGQNVTFRCDPISEHNRLYWYRQTLGQGPEFLTYFQNEAQLEKSRLLSDRFSAERPKGSFSTLEIQRTEQGDSAMYLCASSSSGANVLTFGAGSRLTVL.

The chain employs TRBV7-9 and TRBJ1-1; no firm D call. V was cut by 1 base and J by 1 base, with 7 bases left in between. Germline CDR1 reads SEHNR; CDR2 reads FQNEAQ (reference sequence). This CDR3 spans 14 amino acids. The DNA of the CDR3 is TGTGCCAGCAGCTTAGGTACAGAGAACACTGAAGCTTTCTTT. Amino acid sequence: CASSLGTENTEAFF.

The gene calls are TRBV7-2 and TRBJ2-7; weak D call: TRBD2 (6 bases). With 5 bases removed from V and 5 bases from J, the gap between germline ends came to 16 bases. CDR3 length: 14 residues. Germline CDR1 and CDR2: SGHTA and FQGNSA. CDR3 DNA: TGTGCCAGCAGCCCGAGTGGGGGGAAGGACGAGCAGTACTTC. As protein: CASSPSGGKDEQYF.

The chain combines TRBV6-5 with TRBJ2-7; D may be TRBD1 (5 bases). This CDR3 has 13 residues. In germline, CDR1 is MNHEY, CDR2 SVGAGI. The germline V and J ends were trimmed by 7 bases and 1 base, with 11 bases remaining between them. The CDR3 nucleotides read TGTGCCAGCAAGCGACAGCAATCCTACGAGCAGTACTTC. This translates into CASKRQQSYEQYF.